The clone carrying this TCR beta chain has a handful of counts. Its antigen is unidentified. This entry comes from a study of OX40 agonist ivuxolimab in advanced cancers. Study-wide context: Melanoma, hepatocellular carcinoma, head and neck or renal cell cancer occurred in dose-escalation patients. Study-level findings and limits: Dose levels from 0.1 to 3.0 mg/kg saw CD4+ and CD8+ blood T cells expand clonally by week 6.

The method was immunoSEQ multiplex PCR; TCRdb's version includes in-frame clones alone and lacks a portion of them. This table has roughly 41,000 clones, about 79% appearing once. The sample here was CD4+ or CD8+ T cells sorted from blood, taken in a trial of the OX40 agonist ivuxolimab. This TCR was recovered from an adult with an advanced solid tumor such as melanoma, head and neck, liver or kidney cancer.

This CDR3 reads CASSEEFVGAGGYTF. The CDR3 nucleotides read TGTGCCAGCAGTGAAGAATTTGTGGGGGCAGGGGGCTACACCTTC. The chain has TRBV2 and TRBJ1-2; perhaps TRBD1 as D (6 bases). Trimming took 1 base from V and 8 from J, leaving 17 bases between them. Germline CDR1 is SNHLY and CDR2 is FYNNEI. The CDR3 totals 15 residues.